This is a list of T cell receptor beta chains from one sample in a study of cytomegalovirus exposure and HLA in healthy donors. Using immunoSEQ multiplex PCR, the repertoire was profiled, and TCRdb retains in-frame clones only, with some absent. Counted here are roughly 63,000 clones, around 92% occurring once; the ten biggest clones make up about 1.2%. The sequencing input was PBMCs. The source is a woman aged 18-35 years in good health and CMV-seronegative. CDR3s include the opening cysteine and the closing phenylalanine or tryptophan. D genes are given only for firm matches. Size values are once, few and many counts, or a class for expanded clones, and some rows have none.

CASSYGGNYGYTF TGTGCCAGCAGTTATGGCGGGAACTATGGCTACACCTTC TRBJ1-2 NA TRBV28 NA
CSVELGVGYEQYF TGCAGCGTTGAACTCGGCGTCGGGTACGAGCAGTACTTC TRBJ2-7 NA TRBV29-1 NA
CASTSPGTDTQYF TGTGCCAGCACCTCCCCGGGGACAGATACGCAGTATTTT TRBJ2-3 NA TRBV28 NA
CASSPGGSGSSYEQYF TGCGCCAGCAGCCCGGGGGGTAGCGGGAGCTCCTACGAGCAGTACTTC TRBJ2-7 TRBD2 TRBV5-1 NA
CASSQEVLGNTGELFF TGTGCCAGCAGCCAGGAGGTATTAGGAAACACCGGGGAGCTGTTTTTT TRBJ2-2 NA TRBV2 NA
CASSSRQGADGYTF TGCGCCAGCAGCTCACGACAGGGGGCGGATGGCTACACCTTC TRBJ1-2 TRBD1 TRBV5-1 NA
CAISEGGSGTGELFF TGTGCCATCAGTGAGGGTGGTAGCGGAACCGGGGAGCTGTTTTTT TRBJ2-2 NA TRBV10-3 NA
CASSPPGQGGYYEQYF TGTGCCAGCTCACCACCGGGACAGGGGGGCTACTACGAGCAGTACTTC TRBJ2-7 TRBD1 TRBV18 NA
CASSYGGGGRSYEQYF TGTGCCAGCAGTTACGGTGGCGGGGGGAGGTCCTACGAGCAGTACTTC TRBJ2-7 TRBD2 TRBV6-5 once
CASSPLPQGAGQPQHF TGTGCCAGCTCACCACTTCCCCAGGGGGCTGGTCAGCCCCAGCATTTT TRBJ1-5 TRBD1 TRBV18 NA
CSVRKSPRALVSGYTF TGCAGCGTACGAAAGTCCCCCAGGGCTCTAGTCTCTGGCTACACCTTC TRBJ1-2 NA TRBV29-1 NA
CAGNPGQSGAKLFF TGTGCCGGCAATCCGGGACAGTCGGGTGCAAAACTGTTTTTT TRBJ1-4 TRBD1 TRBV30 NA
CASSSGGYEQYF TGTGCCAGCAGCTCAGGGGGCTACGAGCAGTACTTC TRBJ2-7 TRBD1 TRBV27 once
CASSIVSGGAHTEAFF TGTGCCAGTAGTATAGTTTCCGGGGGGGCGCATACTGAAGCTTTCTTT TRBJ1-1 NA TRBV19 once
CASSMREGAYEQYF TGTGCCAGTAGTATGCGGGAGGGCGCCTACGAGCAGTACTTC TRBJ2-7 TRBD2 TRBV19 NA
CASSVTGGYNEQFF TGTGCCAGTAGTGTAACGGGAGGATACAATGAGCAGTTCTTC TRBJ2-1 TRBD2 TRBV19 NA
CASSLDGFLGNEQFF TGTGCCAGCAGCTTAGACGGTTTTCTCGGCAATGAGCAGTTCTTC TRBJ2-1 NA TRBV11-2 NA
CASRGLAGGLETQYF TGTGCCAGCAGAGGACTAGCGGGAGGGTTGGAGACCCAGTACTTC TRBJ2-5 TRBD2 TRBV27 NA
CASRIGGLRTDTQYF TGTGCCAGTAGAATTGGCGGGCTTCGCACAGATACGCAGTATTTT TRBJ2-3 NA TRBV19 NA
CASRPSGTSGSPEQFF TGTGCCAGCAGACCCTCCGGGACTAGCGGGAGTCCTGAGCAGTTCTTC TRBJ2-1 TRBD2 TRBV11-2 NA
CASSPLSGEETQYF TGCGCCAGCAGCCCCCTATCAGGGGAAGAGACCCAGTACTTC TRBJ2-5 NA TRBV5-1 once
CASSQAQRGNPYEQYF TGCGCCAGCAGCCAAGCTCAGCGGGGGAACCCCTACGAGCAGTACTTC TRBJ2-7 TRBD2 TRBV4-1 NA
CASRLISHRYEQYF TGTGCCAGCAGGCTTATCAGTCACAGGTACGAGCAGTACTTC TRBJ2-7 NA TRBV28 NA
CASRRTGGHEQYF TGTGCCAGCAGGCGGACAGGGGGACACGAGCAGTACTTC TRBJ2-7 TRBD1 TRBV25-1 NA
CASRPRQGYNEQFF TGTGCCAGTAGGCCTCGACAGGGGTACAATGAGCAGTTCTTC TRBJ2-1 TRBD1 TRBV19 once
CASSSVLAGDGYTF TGTGCCAGCAGCTCAGTTTTGGCAGGGGACGGCTACACCTTC TRBJ1-2 NA TRBV7-2 NA